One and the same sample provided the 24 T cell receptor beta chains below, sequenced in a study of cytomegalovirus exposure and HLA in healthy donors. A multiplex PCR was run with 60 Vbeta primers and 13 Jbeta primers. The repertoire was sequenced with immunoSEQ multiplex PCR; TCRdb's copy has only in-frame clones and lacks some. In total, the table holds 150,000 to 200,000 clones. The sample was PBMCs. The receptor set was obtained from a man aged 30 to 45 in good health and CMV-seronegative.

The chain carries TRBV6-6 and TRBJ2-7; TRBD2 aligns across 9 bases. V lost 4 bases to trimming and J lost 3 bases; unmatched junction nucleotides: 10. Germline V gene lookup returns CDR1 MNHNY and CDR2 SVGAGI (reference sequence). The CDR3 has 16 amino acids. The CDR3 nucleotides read TGTGCCAGCAGTTCCCGTAGCGGGGGACTCATCTACGAGCAGTACTTC. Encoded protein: CASSSRSGGLIYEQYF.

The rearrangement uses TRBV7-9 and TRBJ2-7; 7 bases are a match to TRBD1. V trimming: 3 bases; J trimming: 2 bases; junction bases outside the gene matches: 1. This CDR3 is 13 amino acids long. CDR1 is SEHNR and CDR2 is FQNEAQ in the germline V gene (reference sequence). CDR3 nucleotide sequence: TGTGCCAGCAGCTTGACAGGGACCTACGAGCAGTACTTC. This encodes CASSLTGTYEQYF.

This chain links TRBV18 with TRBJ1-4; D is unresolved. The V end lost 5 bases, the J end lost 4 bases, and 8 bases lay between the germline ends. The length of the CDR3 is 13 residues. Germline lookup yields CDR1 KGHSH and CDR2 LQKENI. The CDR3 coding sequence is TGTGCCAGCTCAATGGCCATTAATGAAAAACTGTTTTTT. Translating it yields CASSMAINEKLFF.

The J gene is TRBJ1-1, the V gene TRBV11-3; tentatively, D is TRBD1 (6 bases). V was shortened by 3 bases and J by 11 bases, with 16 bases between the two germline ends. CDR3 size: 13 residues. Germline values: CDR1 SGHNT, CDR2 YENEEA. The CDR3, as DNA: TGTGCCAGCAGCTTCGACAGGCTTCACGGCGCTTTCTTT. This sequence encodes CASSFDRLHGAFF.

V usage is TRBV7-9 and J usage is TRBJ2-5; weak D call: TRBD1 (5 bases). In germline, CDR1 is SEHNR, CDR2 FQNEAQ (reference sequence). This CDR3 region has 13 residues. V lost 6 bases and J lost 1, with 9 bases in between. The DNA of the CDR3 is TGTGCCAGCAGGACAGTATTCCAAGAGACCCAGTACTTC. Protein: CASRTVFQETQYF.

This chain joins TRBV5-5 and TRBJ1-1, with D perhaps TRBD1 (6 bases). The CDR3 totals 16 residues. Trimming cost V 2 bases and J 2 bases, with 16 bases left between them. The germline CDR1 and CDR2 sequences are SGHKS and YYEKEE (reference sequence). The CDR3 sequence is CASSFPDGRGNTEAFF. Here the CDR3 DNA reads TGTGCCAGCAGCTTTCCGGACGGCAGGGGAAACACTGAAGCTTTCTTT.

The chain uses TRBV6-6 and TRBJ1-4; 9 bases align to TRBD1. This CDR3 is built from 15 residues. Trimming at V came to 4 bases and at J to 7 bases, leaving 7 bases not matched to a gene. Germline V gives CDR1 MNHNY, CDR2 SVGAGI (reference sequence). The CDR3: CASSLATGGGEKLFF. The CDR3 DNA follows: TGTGCCAGCAGTTTGGCGACAGGGGGTGGTGAAAAACTGTTTTTT.

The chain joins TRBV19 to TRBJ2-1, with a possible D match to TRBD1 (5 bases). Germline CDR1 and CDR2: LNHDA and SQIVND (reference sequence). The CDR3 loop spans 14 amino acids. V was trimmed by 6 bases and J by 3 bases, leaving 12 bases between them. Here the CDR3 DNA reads TGTGCCAGTAGGAAGCCCGACAGCTACAATGAGCAGTTCTTC. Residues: CASRKPDSYNEQFF.

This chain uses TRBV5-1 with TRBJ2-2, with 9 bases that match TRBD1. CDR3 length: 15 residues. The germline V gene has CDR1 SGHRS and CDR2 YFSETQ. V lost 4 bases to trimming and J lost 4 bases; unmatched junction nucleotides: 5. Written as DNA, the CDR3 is TGCGCCAGCAGCCAGGGACAGGGAAGCACCGGGGAGCTGTTTTTT. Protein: CASSQGQGSTGELFF.

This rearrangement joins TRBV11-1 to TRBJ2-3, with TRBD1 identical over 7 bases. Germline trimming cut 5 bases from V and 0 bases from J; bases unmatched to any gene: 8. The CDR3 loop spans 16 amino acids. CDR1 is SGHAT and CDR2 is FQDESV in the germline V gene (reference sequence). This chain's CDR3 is CASSPRQGRSTDTQYF. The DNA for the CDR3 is TGTGCCAGCAGCCCAAGACAGGGAAGAAGCACAGATACGCAGTATTTT. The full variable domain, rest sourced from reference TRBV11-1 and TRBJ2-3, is EAEVAQSPRYKITEKSQAVAFWCDPISGHATLYWYRQILGQGPELLVQFQDESVVDDSQLPKDRFSAERLKGVDSTLKIQPAELGDSAMYLCASSPRQGRSTDTQYFGPGTRLTVL.

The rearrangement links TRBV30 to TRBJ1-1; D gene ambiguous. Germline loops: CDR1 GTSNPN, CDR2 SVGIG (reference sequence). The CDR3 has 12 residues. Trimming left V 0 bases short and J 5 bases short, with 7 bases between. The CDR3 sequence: CAWSVGSTEAFF. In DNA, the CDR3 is TGTGCCTGGAGTGTGGGGAGTACTGAAGCTTTCTTT.

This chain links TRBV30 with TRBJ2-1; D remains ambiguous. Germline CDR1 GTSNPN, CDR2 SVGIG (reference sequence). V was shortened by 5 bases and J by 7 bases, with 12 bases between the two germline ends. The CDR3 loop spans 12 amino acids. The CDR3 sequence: CAWSRQRNEQFF. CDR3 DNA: TGTGCCTGGTCCCGCCAGAGGAATGAGCAGTTCTTC.

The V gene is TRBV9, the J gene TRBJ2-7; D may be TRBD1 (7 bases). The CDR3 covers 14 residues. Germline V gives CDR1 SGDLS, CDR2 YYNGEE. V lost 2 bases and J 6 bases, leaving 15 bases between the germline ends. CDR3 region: CASSVGGQSREQYF. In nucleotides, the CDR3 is TGTGCCAGCAGCGTGGGGGGACAGAGCCGCGAGCAGTACTTC.

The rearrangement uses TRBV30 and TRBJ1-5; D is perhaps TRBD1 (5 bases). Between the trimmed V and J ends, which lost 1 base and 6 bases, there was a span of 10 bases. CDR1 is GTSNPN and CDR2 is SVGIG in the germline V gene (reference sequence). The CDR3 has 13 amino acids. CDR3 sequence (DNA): TGTGCCTGGAGTGGCCAGGGAGGTCAGCCCCAGCATTTT. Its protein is CAWSGQGGQPQHF. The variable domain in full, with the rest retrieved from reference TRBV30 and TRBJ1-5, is SQTIHQWPATLVQPVGSPLSLECTVEGTSNPNLYWYRQAAGRGLQLLFYSVGIGQISSEVPQNLSASRPQDRQFILSSKKLLLSDSGFYLCAWSGQGGQPQHFGDGTRLSIL.

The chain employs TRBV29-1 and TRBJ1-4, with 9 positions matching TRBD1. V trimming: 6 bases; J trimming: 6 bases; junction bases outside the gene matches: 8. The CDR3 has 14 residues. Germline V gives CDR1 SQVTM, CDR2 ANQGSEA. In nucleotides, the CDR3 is TGCAGCGTAGGGGGCGGACAGGGGTATGAAAAACTGTTTTTT. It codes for CSVGGGQGYEKLFF.

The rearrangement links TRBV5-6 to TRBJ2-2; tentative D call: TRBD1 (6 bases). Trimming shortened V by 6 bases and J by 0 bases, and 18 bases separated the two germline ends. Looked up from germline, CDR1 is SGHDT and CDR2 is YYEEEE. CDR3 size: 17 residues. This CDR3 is CASTRRQEHANTGELFF. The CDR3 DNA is TGTGCCAGCACCAGGAGACAGGAGCACGCGAACACCGGGGAGCTGTTTTTT. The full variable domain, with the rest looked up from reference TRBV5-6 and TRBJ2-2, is DAGVTQSPTHLIKTRGQQVTLRCSPKSGHDTVSWYQQALGQGPQFIFQYYEEEERQRGNFPDRFSGHQFPNYSSELNVNALLLGDSALYLCASTRRQEHANTGELFFGEGSRLTVL.

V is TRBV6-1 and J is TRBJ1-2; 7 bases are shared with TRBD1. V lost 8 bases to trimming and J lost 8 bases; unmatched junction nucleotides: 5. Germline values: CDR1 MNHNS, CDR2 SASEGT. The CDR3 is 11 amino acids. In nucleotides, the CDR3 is TGTGCCAGCGGGACAGACTGGGGCTACACCTTC. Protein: CASGTDWGYTF.

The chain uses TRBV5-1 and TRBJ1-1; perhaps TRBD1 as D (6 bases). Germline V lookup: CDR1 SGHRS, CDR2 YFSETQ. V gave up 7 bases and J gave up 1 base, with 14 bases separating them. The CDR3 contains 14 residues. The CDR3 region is CASGNGQPNTEAFF. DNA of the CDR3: TGCGCCAGCGGAAACGGACAGCCGAACACTGAAGCTTTCTTT.

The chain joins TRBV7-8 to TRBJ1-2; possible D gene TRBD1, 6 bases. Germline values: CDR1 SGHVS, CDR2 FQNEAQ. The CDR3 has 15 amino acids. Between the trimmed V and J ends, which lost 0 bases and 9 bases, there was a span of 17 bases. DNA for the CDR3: TGTGCCAGCAGCTTAGCCGGTTCTTTCGGACAGAGCTACACCTTC. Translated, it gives CASSLAGSFGQSYTF.

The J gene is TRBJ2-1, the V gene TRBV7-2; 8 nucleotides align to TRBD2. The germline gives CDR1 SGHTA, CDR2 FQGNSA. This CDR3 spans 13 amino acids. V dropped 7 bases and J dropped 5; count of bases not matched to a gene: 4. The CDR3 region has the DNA TGTGCCAGCACGGGTAGCGGGAACAATGAGCAGTTCTTC. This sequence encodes CASTGSGNNEQFF.

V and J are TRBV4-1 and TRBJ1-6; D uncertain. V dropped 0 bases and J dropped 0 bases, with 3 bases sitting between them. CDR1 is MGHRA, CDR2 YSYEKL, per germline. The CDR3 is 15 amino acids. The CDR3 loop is CASSQDSSYNSPLHF. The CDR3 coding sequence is TGCGCCAGCAGCCAAGACAGCTCCTATAATTCACCCCTCCACTTT.

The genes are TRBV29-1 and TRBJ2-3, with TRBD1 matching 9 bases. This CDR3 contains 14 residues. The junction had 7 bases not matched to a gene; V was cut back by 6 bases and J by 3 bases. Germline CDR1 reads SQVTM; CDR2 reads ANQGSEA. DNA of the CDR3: TGCAGCGTAGAGACAGGGGGAGGAACAGATACGCAGTATTTT. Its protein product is CSVETGGGTDTQYF.

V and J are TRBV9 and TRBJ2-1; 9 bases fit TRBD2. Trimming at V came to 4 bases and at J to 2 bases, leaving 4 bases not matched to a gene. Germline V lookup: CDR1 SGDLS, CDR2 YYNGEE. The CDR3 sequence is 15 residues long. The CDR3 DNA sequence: TGTGCCAGCAGCTTCCTAGCGGGGCCCTACAATGAGCAGTTCTTC. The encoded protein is CASSFLAGPYNEQFF.

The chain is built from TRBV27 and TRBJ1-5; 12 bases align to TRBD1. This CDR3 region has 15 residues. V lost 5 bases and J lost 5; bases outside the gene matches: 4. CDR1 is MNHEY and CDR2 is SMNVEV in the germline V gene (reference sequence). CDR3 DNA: TGTGCCAGCAGTAACGGGACAGGGGGCCATCAGCCCCAGCATTTT. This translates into CASSNGTGGHQPQHF.